This T cell receptor beta chain was identified during a study of T cells in Graves' hyperthyroidism and ophthalmopathy. About this clonotype itself: The antigen remains unidentified.

Trimming pared 7 bases from V and 2 bases from J, leaving 16 bases between. CDR3 length: 15 residues. Germline CDR1 and CDR2: MNHNS and SASEGT. Amplification of TCR beta CDR3 regions was performed using RNA transcripts as template. The primer set for the first-round RT-PCR of the TCR CDR3 was HTBI. TCRdb recomputed calls from the multiplex PCR reads with MiXCR, one row per CDR3 protein. This table has 300,000 to 450,000 distinct CDR3 sequences, more than 13% appearing once. Those patients with uncontrolled infection, other autoimmune disease, pregnancy or lactation were excluded. Study-wide results and caveats: The model forecast ophthalmopathy, anticipating it by a median about 6.5 months before onset.

The sequence was collected from a woman aged 30 to 39 with Graves' hyperthyroidism. The chain is built from TRBV6-1 and TRBJ2-3; TRBD2 is a possible D gene (5 bases). The sample comprised blood. The CDR3 loop is CASNGVLANTDTQYF. The CDR3 DNA sequence: TGTGCCAGCAATGGGGTCCTAGCAAACACAGATACGCAGTATTTT.